This TCR beta chain was documented in a study of cytomegalovirus exposure and HLA in healthy donors. The V gene lost 5 bases and the J gene lost 4 bases, with 6 bases spanning the gap. The CDR3 totals 12 residues. Germline V CDR1 and CDR2: LNHDA, SQIVND (reference sequence). The PCR ran on 60 Vbeta and 13 Jbeta primers. Sequenced by immunoSEQ multiplex PCR; TCRdb stores in-frame clones only, minus some. Its table records under 90,000 clones. This chain connects TRBV19 to TRBJ1-5; D is undetermined. This clonotype originated in a middle-aged man in good health and CMV-seropositive. The specimen sequenced was PBMCs. This CDR3 reads CASSFLNQPQHF. The CDR3, as DNA: TGTGCCAGTAGTTTCCTTAATCAGCCCCAGCATTTT.